This T cell receptor (beta chain) was sequenced in a study of identifying expanded T cells in peripheral blood. Healthy donors had no documented immune events, such as infections, while sampled. Here immunoSEQ multiplex PCR was the method, and the copy in TCRdb shows in-frame clones only, minus some. Of around 130,000 clones listed, around 88% are singletons. CDR1 is SGHTA, CDR2 FQGTGA, per germline. The ends were cut back, 1 base at V and 11 bases at J, with 14 bases in the middle. The CDR3 is 13 amino acids. This clone was counted a few times. What it binds is not known. Whole-study results and caveats: About 1.3 clones differed between technical replicates, versus around 16 and 19 over time. Across healthy donors, higher total template counts meant significantly greater approximately two-week count variance.

The clonotype comes from a person aged 18 to 70 in good health. This rearrangement joins TRBV7-3 to TRBJ1-1; D is unresolved. The sample comprised blood. CDR3 residues: CASSLIHRGAAFF. DNA of the CDR3: TGTGCCAGCAGCTTAATTCATCGCGGAGCGGCTTTCTTT.